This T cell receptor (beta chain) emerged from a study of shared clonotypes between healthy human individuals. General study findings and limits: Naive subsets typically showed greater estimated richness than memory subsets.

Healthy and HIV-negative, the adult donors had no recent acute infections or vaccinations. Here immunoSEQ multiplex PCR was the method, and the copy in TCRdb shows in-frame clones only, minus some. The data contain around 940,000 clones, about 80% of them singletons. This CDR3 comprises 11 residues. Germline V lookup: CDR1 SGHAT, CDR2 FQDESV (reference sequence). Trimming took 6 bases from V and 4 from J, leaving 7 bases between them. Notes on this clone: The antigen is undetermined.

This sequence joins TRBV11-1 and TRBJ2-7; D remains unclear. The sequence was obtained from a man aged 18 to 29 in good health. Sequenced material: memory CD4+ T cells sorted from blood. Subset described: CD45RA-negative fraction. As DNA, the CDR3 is TGTGCCAGCAGTTCGGAGTACGAGCAGTACTTC. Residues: CASSSEYEQYF. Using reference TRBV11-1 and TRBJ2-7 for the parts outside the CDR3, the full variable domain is EAEVAQSPRYKITEKSQAVAFWCDPISGHATLYWYRQILGQGPELLVQFQDESVVDDSQLPKDRFSAERLKGVDSTLKIQPAELGDSAMYLCASSSEYEQYFGPGTRLTVT.